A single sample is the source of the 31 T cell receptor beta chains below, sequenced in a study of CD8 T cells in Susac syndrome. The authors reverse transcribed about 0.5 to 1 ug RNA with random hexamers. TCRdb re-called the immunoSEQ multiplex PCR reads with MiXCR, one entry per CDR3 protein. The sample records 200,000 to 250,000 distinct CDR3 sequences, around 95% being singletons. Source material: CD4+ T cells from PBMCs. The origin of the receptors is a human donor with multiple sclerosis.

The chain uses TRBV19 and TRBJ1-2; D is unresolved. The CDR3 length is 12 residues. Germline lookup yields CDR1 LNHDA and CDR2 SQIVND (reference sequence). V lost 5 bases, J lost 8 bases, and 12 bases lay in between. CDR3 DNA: TGTGCCAGTAGTTCTCTGGTCTCGGGCTACACCTTC. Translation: CASSSLVSGYTF.

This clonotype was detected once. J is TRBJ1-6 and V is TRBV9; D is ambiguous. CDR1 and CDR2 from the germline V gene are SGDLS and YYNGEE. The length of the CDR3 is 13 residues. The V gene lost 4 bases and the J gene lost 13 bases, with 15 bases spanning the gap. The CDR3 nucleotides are TGTGCCAGCAGCCCCTCCGGGATGCCGCCCCTCCACTTT. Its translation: CASSPSGMPPLHF. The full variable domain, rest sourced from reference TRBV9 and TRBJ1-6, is DSGVTQTPKHLITATGQRVTLRCSPRSGDLSVYWYQQSLDQGLQFLIQYYNGEERAKGNILERFSAQQFPDLHSELNLSSLELGDSALYFCASSPSGMPPLHFGNGTRLTVT.

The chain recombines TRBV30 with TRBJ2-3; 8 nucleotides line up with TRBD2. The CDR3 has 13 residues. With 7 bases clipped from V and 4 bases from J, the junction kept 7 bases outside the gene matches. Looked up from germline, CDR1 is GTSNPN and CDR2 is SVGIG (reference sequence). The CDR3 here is CAYTRGGADTQYF. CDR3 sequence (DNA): TGTGCCTACACCCGGGGGGGAGCAGATACGCAGTATTTT.

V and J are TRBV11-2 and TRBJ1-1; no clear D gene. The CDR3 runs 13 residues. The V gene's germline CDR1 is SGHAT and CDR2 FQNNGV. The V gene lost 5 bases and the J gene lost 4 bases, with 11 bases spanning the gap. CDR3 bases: TGTGCCAGCAGCCCCCGGACGGTCACTGAAGCTTTCTTT. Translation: CASSPRTVTEAFF.

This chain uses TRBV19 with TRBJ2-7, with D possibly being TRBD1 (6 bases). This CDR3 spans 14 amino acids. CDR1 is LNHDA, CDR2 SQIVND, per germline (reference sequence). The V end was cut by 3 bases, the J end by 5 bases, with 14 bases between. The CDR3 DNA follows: TGTGCCAGTAGTATCCCCGACAGGCCCGACGAGCAGTACTTC. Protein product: CASSIPDRPDEQYF.

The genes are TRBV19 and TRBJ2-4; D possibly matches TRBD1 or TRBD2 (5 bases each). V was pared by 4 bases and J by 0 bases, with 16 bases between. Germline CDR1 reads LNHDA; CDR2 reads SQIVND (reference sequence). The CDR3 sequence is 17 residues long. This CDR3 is CASSRVGPGLAKNIQYF. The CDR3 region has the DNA TGTGCCAGTAGTAGAGTCGGACCGGGGCTAGCCAAAAACATTCAGTACTTC.

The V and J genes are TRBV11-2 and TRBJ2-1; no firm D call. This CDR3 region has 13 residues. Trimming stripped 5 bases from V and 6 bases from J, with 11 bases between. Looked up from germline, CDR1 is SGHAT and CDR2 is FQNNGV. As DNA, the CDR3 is TGTGCCAGCAGCCGCGAACTATCCAATGAGCAGTTCTTC. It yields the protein CASSRELSNEQFF.

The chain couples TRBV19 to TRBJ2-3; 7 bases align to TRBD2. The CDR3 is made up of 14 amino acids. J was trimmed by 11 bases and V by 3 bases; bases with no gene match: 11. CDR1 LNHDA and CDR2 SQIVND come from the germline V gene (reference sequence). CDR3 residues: CASSMGLPRSVQYF. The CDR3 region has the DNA TGTGCCAGTAGTATGGGACTACCCCGTAGCGTGCAGTATTTT.

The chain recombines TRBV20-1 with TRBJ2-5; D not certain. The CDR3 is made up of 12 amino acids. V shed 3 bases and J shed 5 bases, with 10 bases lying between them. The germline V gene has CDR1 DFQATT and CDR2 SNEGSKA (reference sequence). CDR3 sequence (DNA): TGCAGTGCTAGCCGATCTCGTGAGACCCAGTACTTC. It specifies CSASRSRETQYF.

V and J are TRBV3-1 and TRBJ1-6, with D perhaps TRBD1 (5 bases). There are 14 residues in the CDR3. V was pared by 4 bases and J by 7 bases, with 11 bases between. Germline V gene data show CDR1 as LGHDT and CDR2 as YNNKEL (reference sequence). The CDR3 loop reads CASSPGGRNSPLHF. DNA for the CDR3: TGTGCCAGCAGCCCCGGGGGGAGAAATTCACCCCTCCACTTT.

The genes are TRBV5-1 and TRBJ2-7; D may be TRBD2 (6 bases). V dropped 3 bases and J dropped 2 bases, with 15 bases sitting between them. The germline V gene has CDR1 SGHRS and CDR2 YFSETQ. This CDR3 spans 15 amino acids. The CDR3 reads CASSYTGTGAYEQYF. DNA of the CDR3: TGCGCCAGCAGCTATACGGGGACGGGAGCCTACGAGCAGTACTTC.

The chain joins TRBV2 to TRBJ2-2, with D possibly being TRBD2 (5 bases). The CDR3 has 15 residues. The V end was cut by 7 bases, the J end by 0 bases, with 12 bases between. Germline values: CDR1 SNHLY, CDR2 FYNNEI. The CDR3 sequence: CASKTTETNTGELFF. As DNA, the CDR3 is TGTGCCAGCAAGACTACGGAAACGAACACCGGGGAGCTGTTTTTT.

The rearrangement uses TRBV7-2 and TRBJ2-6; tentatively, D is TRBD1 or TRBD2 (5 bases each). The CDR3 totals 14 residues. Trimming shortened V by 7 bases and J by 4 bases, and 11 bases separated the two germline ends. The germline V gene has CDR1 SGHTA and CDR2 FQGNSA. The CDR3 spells CASTPGRGANVLTF. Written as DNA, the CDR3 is TGTGCCAGCACCCCGGGGCGCGGGGCCAACGTCCTGACTTTC.

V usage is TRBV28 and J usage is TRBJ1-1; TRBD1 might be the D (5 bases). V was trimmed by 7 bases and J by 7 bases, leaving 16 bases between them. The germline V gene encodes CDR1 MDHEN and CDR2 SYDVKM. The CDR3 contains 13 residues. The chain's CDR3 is CASTHGGAIEAFF. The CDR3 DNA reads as TGTGCCAGCACCCACGGCGGGGCAATTGAAGCTTTCTTT.

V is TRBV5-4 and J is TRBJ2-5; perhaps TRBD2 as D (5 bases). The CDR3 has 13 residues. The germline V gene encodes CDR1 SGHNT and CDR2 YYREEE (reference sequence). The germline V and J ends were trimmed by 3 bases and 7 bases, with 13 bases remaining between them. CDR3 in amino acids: CASSSGGRVTQYF. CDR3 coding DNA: TGTGCCAGCAGCTCCGGAGGACGAGTGACCCAGTACTTC.

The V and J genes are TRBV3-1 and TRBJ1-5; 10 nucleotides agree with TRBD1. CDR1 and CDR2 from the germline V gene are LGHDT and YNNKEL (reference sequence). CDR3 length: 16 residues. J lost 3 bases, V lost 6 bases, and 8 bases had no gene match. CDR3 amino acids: CASSRGGQGNNQPQHF. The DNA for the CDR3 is TGTGCCAGCAGTCGAGGGGGACAGGGGAACAATCAGCCCCAGCATTTT.

The CDR3 spells CASSLGQARNTGELFF. The CDR3 DNA follows: TGTGCCAGCAGCTTAGGGCAGGCTCGGAACACCGGGGAGCTGTTTTTT. The gene calls are TRBV7-3 and TRBJ2-2; D uncertain. The CDR3 is 16 residues long. V gave up 2 bases and J gave up 1 base, with 11 bases separating them. Germline V lookup: CDR1 SGHTA, CDR2 FQGTGA.

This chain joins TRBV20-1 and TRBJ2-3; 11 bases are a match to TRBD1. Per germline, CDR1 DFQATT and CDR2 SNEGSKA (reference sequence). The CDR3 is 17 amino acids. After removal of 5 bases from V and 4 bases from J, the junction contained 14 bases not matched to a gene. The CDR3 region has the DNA TGCAGTGCTTACGCGCCATTCCTGGACAGGGGGCCAGATACGCAGTATTTT. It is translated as CSAYAPFLDRGPDTQYF.

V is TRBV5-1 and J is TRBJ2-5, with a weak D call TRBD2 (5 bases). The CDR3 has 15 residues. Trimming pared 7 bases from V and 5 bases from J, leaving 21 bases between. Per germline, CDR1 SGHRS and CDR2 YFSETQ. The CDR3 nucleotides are TGCGCCAGCTCAGCTTCCCGGGGTGTGTGGGAGACCCAGTACTTC. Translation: CASSASRGVWETQYF.

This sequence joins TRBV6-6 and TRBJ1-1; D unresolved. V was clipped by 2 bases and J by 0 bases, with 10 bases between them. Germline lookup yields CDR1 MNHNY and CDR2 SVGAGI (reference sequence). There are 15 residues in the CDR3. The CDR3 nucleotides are TGTGCCAGCAGTTACAGTCAGACCATGAACACTGAAGCTTTCTTT. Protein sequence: CASSYSQTMNTEAFF.

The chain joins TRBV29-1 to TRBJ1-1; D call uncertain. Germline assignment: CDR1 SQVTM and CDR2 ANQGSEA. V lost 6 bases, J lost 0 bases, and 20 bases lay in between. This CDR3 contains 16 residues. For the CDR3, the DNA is TGCAGCGTGGTTGGTAGGGCGACTCTGATGAACACTGAAGCTTTCTTT. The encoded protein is CSVVGRATLMNTEAFF.

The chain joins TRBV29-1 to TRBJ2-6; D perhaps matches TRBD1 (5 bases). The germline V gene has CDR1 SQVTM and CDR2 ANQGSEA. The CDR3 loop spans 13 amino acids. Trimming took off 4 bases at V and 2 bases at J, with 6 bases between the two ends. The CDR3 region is CSVGRAGANVLTF. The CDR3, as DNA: TGCAGCGTTGGCAGGGCTGGGGCCAACGTCCTGACTTTC.

The CDR3 here is CASSTPTGHNEQFF. The CDR3 bases are TGTGCCAGCAGTACCCCGACAGGACACAATGAGCAGTTCTTC. The J gene is TRBJ2-1, the V gene TRBV6-5; tentative D call: TRBD1 (6 bases). Germline CDR1 and CDR2: MNHEY and SVGAGI. Trimming pared 5 bases from V and 5 bases from J, leaving 13 bases between. This CDR3 spans 14 amino acids.

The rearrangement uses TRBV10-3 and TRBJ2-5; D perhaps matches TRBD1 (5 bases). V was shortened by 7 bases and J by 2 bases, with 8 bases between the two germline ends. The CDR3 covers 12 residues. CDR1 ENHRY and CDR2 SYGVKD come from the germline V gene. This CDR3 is CAIKGVQETQYF. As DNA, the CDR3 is TGTGCCATCAAAGGGGTTCAAGAGACCCAGTACTTC.

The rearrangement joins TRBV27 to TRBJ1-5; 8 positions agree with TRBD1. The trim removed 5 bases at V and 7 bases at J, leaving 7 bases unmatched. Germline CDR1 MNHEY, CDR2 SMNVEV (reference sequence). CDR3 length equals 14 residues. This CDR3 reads CASSRTGPGQPQHF. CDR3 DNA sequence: TGTGCCAGCAGTCGGACAGGGCCAGGACAGCCCCAGCATTTT.

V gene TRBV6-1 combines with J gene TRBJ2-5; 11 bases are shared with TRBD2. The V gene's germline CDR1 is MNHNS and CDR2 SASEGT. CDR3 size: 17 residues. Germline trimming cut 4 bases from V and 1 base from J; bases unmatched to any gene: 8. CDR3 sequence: CASSVLGTSGGQETQYF. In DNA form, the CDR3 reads TGTGCCAGCAGTGTCCTAGGTACTAGCGGGGGCCAAGAGACCCAGTACTTC.

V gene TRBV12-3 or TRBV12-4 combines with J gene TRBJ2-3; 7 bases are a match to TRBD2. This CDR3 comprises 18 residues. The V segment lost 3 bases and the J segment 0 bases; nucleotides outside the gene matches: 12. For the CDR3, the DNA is TGTGCCAGCAGTTTCGGGGCCACTAGCGATATCAGCACAGATACGCAGTATTTT. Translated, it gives CASSFGATSDISTDTQYF.

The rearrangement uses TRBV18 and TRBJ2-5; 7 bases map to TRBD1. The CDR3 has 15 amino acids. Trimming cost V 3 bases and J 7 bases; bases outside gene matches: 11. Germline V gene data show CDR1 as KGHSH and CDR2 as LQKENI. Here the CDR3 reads CASSPGDSHRGTQYF. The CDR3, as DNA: TGTGCCAGCTCACCGGGGGACAGCCATCGGGGGACCCAGTACTTC. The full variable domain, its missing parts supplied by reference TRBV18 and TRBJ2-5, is NAGVMQNPRHLVRRRGQEARLRCSPMKGHSHVYWYRQLPEEGLKFMVYLQKENIIDESGMPKERFSAEFPKEGPSILRIQQVVRGDSAAYFCASSPGDSHRGTQYFGPGTRLLVL.

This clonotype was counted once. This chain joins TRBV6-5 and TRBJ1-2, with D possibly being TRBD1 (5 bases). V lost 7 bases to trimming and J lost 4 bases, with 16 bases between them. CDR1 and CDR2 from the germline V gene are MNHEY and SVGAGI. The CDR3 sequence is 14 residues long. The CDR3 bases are TGTGCCAGCAATCCGGGACCGGCACCCTATGGCTACACCTTC. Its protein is CASNPGPAPYGYTF.

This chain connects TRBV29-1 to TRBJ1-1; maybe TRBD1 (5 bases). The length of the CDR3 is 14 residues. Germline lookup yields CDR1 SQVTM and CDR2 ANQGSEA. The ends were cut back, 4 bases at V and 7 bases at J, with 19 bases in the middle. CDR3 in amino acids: CSVGGMAGRLEAFF. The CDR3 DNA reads TGCAGCGTTGGGGGCATGGCAGGCCGGCTTGAAGCTTTCTTT.

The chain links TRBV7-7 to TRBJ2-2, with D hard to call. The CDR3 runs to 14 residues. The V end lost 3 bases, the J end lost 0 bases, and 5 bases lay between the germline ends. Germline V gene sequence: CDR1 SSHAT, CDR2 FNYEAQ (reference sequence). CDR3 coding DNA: TGTGCCAGCAGCTTGATAGCGAACACCGGGGAGCTGTTTTTT. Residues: CASSLIANTGELFF.